The 20 T cell receptor beta chains below were found in one sample sequenced in a study of T cells after yellow fever vaccination. TCRdb re-derived calls from the 5' RACE reads in MiXCR, one entry per CDR3 protein. The sample shows roughly 96,000 distinct CDR3 sequences, roughly 8.2% of them seen only once. The sequenced sample was CD8+ T cells not binding an NS4B(214-222) dextramer, sorted from PBMCs, obtained around 14 days after the first yellow fever vaccination. The receptors come from a young man who received the YFV17D yellow fever vaccine.

The V call is TRBV6-5, the J call TRBJ1-5, with D possibly matching TRBD1 (5 bases). The CDR3 has 14 residues. Germline V CDR1 and CDR2: MNHEY, SVGAGI. V lost 0 bases and J 5 bases, leaving 8 bases between the germline ends. The CDR3 sequence is CASSYSGVHQPQHF. The CDR3 nucleotides are TGTGCCAGCAGTTACTCGGGGGTGCATCAGCCCCAGCATTTT.

This clonotype was counted a few times. The gene calls are TRBV10-2 and TRBJ2-1; D might be TRBD2 (5 bases). V was shortened by 10 bases and J by 7 bases, with 11 bases between the two germline ends. Germline V gene data show CDR1 as WSHSY and CDR2 as SAAADI. This CDR3 comprises 11 residues. In DNA form, the CDR3 reads TGCGCCACCCAGCCGGGGAATGAGCAGTTCTTC. Translation: CATQPGNEQFF.

The chain uses TRBV11-2 and TRBJ2-7; the match to TRBD2 covers 8 bases. The V gene end was trimmed by 1 base and the J gene end by 4 bases; junction bases not matched to a gene: 12. The CDR3 is 17 amino acids. Germline CDR1 reads SGHAT; CDR2 reads FQNNGV. The CDR3 loop is CASSLGRRGAGGYEQYF. The CDR3 region has the DNA TGTGCCAGCAGCTTAGGACGGCGGGGGGCCGGAGGATACGAGCAGTACTTC.

The chain couples TRBV27 to TRBJ2-1; TRBD2 agrees at 10 bases. The V and J ends lost 10 bases and 7 bases, in that order; junction bases with no gene match: 10. Germline CDR1 and CDR2: MNHEY and SMNVEV (reference sequence). CDR3 length equals 14 residues. The CDR3 here is CATQGLAVTNEQFF. The CDR3 bases are TGTGCCACACAAGGACTAGCGGTTACAAATGAGCAGTTCTTC.

This chain uses TRBV7-6 with TRBJ2-7, with 8 bases identical to TRBD2. There are 14 residues in the CDR3. Germline assignment: CDR1 SGHVS and CDR2 FNYEAQ. V shed 6 bases and J 0 bases; nucleotides not matched to a gene: 4. CDR3 nucleotide sequence: TGTGCCAGCAGTCCACTAGCGGTCTCCTACGAGCAGTACTTC. This gives the protein CASSPLAVSYEQYF.

The table lists this clonotype with many counts. The chain is built from TRBV4-2 and TRBJ2-3; no firm D call. The CDR3 spans 14 residues. CDR1 is LGHNA, CDR2 YNFKEQ, per germline. Between the trimmed V and J ends, which lost 0 bases and 3 bases, there was a span of 7 bases. The CDR3 spells CASSQDELTDTQYF. CDR3 DNA: TGTGCCAGCAGCCAAGATGAGTTAACAGATACGCAGTATTTT.

This clonotype was counted a few times. This chain links TRBV6-2 or TRBV6-3 with TRBJ2-1, with D perhaps TRBD1 or TRBD2 (5 bases each). Germline lookup yields CDR1 MNHEY and CDR2 SVGEGT. The germline V and J ends were trimmed by 4 bases and 1 base, with 20 bases remaining between them. The CDR3 is 18 residues long. The CDR3 sequence: CASSSLLSRDPSYNEQFF. In DNA form, the CDR3 reads TGTGCCAGCAGTTCCCTCTTGTCCAGGGACCCGTCCTACAATGAGCAGTTCTTC.

This sequence joins TRBV11-2 and TRBJ2-3, with 11 bases lining up with TRBD2. Germline CDR1 reads SGHAT; CDR2 reads FQNNGV. This CDR3 has 17 amino acids. The V and J ends lost 5 bases and 4 bases, in that order; junction bases with no gene match: 11. CDR3 loop: CASSPGASGGRSDTQYF. The CDR3 DNA reads as TGTGCCAGCAGCCCAGGGGCTAGCGGGGGGAGATCAGATACGCAGTATTTT.

The V gene is TRBV4-3, the J gene TRBJ2-5; TRBD2 agrees at 12 bases. With V trimmed by 0 bases and J by 0 bases, 5 bases remained unmatched. The length of the CDR3 is 18 residues. The germline V gene encodes CDR1 LGHNA and CDR2 YSLEER. The CDR3 DNA reads as TGCGCCAGCAGCCAAGATCTCGGACTAGCGGGGAACCAAGAGACCCAGTACTTC. The encoded protein is CASSQDLGLAGNQETQYF.

This clonotype has a handful of counts. The gene calls are TRBV4-1 and TRBJ1-1; D gene unclear. The CDR3 is 12 amino acids. CDR1 and CDR2 (germline): MGHRA, YSYEKL. V was shortened by 0 bases and J by 7 bases, with 6 bases between the two germline ends. CDR3 loop: CASSQDFIEAFF. CDR3 DNA: TGCGCCAGCAGCCAAGATTTTATTGAAGCTTTCTTT.

The chain couples TRBV24-1 to TRBJ2-1; D may be TRBD1 (5 bases). Germline V gives CDR1 KGHDR, CDR2 SFDVKD. The V and J ends lost 1 base and 15 bases respectively, with 12 bases between them. The CDR3 totals 12 residues. CDR3 region: CATSDFAEQVFF. Here the CDR3 DNA reads TGTGCCACCAGTGATTTTGCGGAACAGGTGTTCTTC.

This clonotype has only a few counts. The chain is built from TRBV29-1 and TRBJ2-1, with no clear D. Germline V gene lookup returns CDR1 SQVTM and CDR2 ANQGSEA. CDR3 length: 13 residues. Trimming pared 2 bases from V and 2 bases from J, leaving 7 bases between. The CDR3 here is CSVEWLAYNEQFF. In nucleotides, the CDR3 is TGCAGCGTTGAATGGTTGGCCTACAATGAGCAGTTCTTC.

The chain couples TRBV11-2 to TRBJ2-5; TRBD1 or TRBD2 may be the D gene (7 bases each). The CDR3 contains 14 residues. The germline V gene has CDR1 SGHAT and CDR2 FQNNGV. The V and J ends lost 7 bases and 2 bases respectively, with 14 bases between them. The chain's CDR3 is CASTQGGGQETQYF. DNA for the CDR3: TGTGCCAGCACCCAGGGGGGGGGACAAGAGACCCAGTACTTC.

This clonotype was counted many times. Here the CDR3 reads CASSFPLGGGYNEQFF. The CDR3 DNA is TGTGCCAGCAGCTTTCCGCTCGGGGGCGGGTACAATGAGCAGTTCTTC. This chain joins TRBV7-2 and TRBJ2-1; D might be TRBD1 or TRBD2, each matching 6 bases. V was shortened by 3 bases and J by 4 bases, with 16 bases between the two germline ends. CDR3 size: 16 residues. The germline V gene encodes CDR1 SGHTA and CDR2 FQGNSA.

This clonotype was recorded a few times. V usage is TRBV6-2 or TRBV6-3 and J usage is TRBJ2-1; weak D call: TRBD1 (5 bases). Per the germline V gene, CDR1 is MNHEY and CDR2 is SVGEGT. V lost 5 bases and J lost 9, with 8 bases in between. The CDR3 has 11 residues. The CDR3 spells CASSGAVEQFF. For the CDR3, the DNA is TGTGCCAGCAGTGGGGCCGTTGAGCAGTTCTTC.

This clonotype was counted at least ten times. The V and J genes are TRBV3-1 and TRBJ2-1; 7 positions agree with TRBD2. CDR1 is LGHDT and CDR2 is YNNKEL in the germline V gene (reference sequence). The CDR3 has 16 amino acids. Unmatched junction bases numbered 14, after V lost 4 bases and J lost 8 bases. The CDR3 nucleotides are TGTGCCAGCAGCCCCCTCCCGGGGGGACCCCCCGATGAGCAGTTCTTC. Residues: CASSPLPGGPPDEQFF.

This clonotype was seen at least ten times. The chain recombines TRBV6-1 with TRBJ2-5; D gene ambiguous. Trimming shortened V by 5 bases and J by 4 bases, and 14 bases separated the two germline ends. The length of the CDR3 is 14 residues. Looked up from germline, CDR1 is MNHNS and CDR2 is SASEGT. In DNA form, the CDR3 reads TGTGCCAGCAGTCCAACCGATTTATTAGAGACCCAGTACTTC. It codes for CASSPTDLLETQYF.

The rearrangement links TRBV3-1 to TRBJ1-4; possibly TRBD1 for D (5 bases). CDR3 length: 16 amino acids. Germline lookup yields CDR1 LGHDT and CDR2 YNNKEL (reference sequence). The V end lost 1 base, the J end lost 5 bases, and 14 bases lay between the germline ends. CDR3 sequence (DNA): TGTGCCAGCAGCCAAGGACGAAGGGGCGCGAATGAAAAACTGTTTTTT. Translation: CASSQGRRGANEKLFF.

This clonotype came up a few times. V is TRBV27 and J is TRBJ2-3; D not resolved. From germline, CDR1 is MNHEY and CDR2 SMNVEV (reference sequence). CDR3 size: 12 residues. V lost 8 bases and J lost 5, with 11 bases in between. The CDR3 nucleotides are TGTGCCAGCCGTTCCTGGGAAGATACGCAGTATTTT. Translated, it gives CASRSWEDTQYF.

This clonotype has more than one count but fewer than ten. The chain is built from TRBV11-3 and TRBJ1-6; D is undetermined. Trimming stripped 3 bases from V and 7 bases from J, with 7 bases between. The CDR3 is made up of 13 amino acids. Germline assignment: CDR1 SGHNT and CDR2 YENEEA. The CDR3 DNA follows: TGTGCCAGCAGCTTTAGGAGGAATTCACCCCTCCACTTT. Protein sequence: CASSFRRNSPLHF.